The 30 T cell receptor beta chains reported below all come from one sample, sequenced in a study of radiation and T cells in renal cell carcinoma. Sequencing used immunoSEQ multiplex PCR; TCRdb keeps in-frame clones, though not all of them. The sample includes tens of thousands of clones, 80% to 90% of them seen just once. The time point: blood 2 weeks post-SBRT. Regarding treatment: 15 Gy SBRT to primary tumor, nephrectomy 4 weeks later. The source material was blood, sampled from a patient whose treatment included radiotherapy and nephrectomy. These receptors were taken from a woman aged 45-59 years with renal cell carcinoma.

The chain uses TRBV11-3 and TRBJ2-3, with unresolved D. Germline V lookup: CDR1 SGHNT, CDR2 YENEEA. The V end lost 2 bases, the J end lost 2 bases, and 2 bases lay between the germline ends. CDR3 length: 12 residues. The CDR3, as DNA: TGTGCCAGCAGCTTAACCACAGATACGCAGTATTTT. Translating gives CASSLTTDTQYF. The full variable domain, rest sourced from reference TRBV11-3 and TRBJ2-3, is EAGVVQSPRYKIIEKKQPVAFWCNPISGHNTLYWYLQNLGQGPELLIRYENEEAVDDSQLPKDRFSAERLKGVDSTLKIQPAELGDSAVYLCASSLTTDTQYFGPGTRLTVL.

The J gene is TRBJ1-2, the V gene TRBV27; no reliable D call. The germline V and J ends were trimmed by 1 base and 6 bases, with 15 bases remaining between them. The germline V gene encodes CDR1 MNHEY and CDR2 SMNVEV (reference sequence). This CDR3 has 15 residues. In DNA, the CDR3 is TGTGCCAGCAGTTTATTTGGTAGTTCTCCCAATGGCTACACCTTC. It encodes CASSLFGSSPNGYTF.

V is TRBV7-2 and J is TRBJ2-7; 10 bases are a match to TRBD2. Germline CDR1 SGHTA, CDR2 FQGNSA. J was trimmed by 6 bases and V by 2 bases; bases with no gene match: 10. CDR3 length: 16 amino acids. CDR3 region: CASSLFLASGSREQYF. The CDR3 DNA sequence: TGTGCCAGCAGCTTATTTTTGGCTAGCGGGAGCCGCGAGCAGTACTTC.

The V call is TRBV15, the J call TRBJ2-7; TRBD1 agrees at 7 bases. This CDR3 has 17 amino acids. Germline values: CDR1 LNHNV, CDR2 YYDKDF (reference sequence). The junction had 10 bases not matched to a gene; V was cut back by 0 bases and J by 2 bases. The CDR3 sequence: CATSRDETGFTTYEQYF. As DNA, the CDR3 is TGTGCCACCAGCAGAGACGAGACAGGGTTCACGACCTACGAGCAGTACTTC.

J is TRBJ2-6 and V is TRBV15; no clear D. The CDR3 spans 15 residues. Trimming removed 4 bases from V and 2 bases from J, with 9 bases in between. The germline V gene has CDR1 LNHNV and CDR2 YYDKDF (reference sequence). CDR3 DNA: TGTGCCACCAGCACCAGGACGGCTGGGGCCAACGTCCTGACTTTC. It yields the protein CATSTRTAGANVLTF.

The CDR3: CASSSAGGVDTDTQYF. DNA for the CDR3: TGTGCCAGTAGTTCGGCAGGGGGGGTTGATACAGATACGCAGTATTTT. This chain uses TRBV19 with TRBJ2-3; D possibly uses TRBD1 or TRBD2 (7 bases each). Per the germline V gene, CDR1 is LNHDA and CDR2 is SQIVND (reference sequence). V lost 5 bases, J lost 3 bases, and 18 bases lay in between. There are 16 residues in the CDR3.

The chain uses TRBV6-5 and TRBJ2-5; 10 bases align to TRBD1. The length of the CDR3 is 15 residues. Germline CDR1 reads MNHEY; CDR2 reads SVGAGI. V was clipped by 2 bases and J by 3 bases; unmatched bases: 3. CDR3 nucleotides: TGTGCCAGCAGTTACGACAGGGGGCCGAAAGAGACCCAGTACTTC. Residues: CASSYDRGPKETQYF.

The V call is TRBV5-1, the J call TRBJ2-7; either TRBD1 or TRBD2 may fit D (6 bases each). CDR1 is SGHRS, CDR2 YFSETQ, per germline. This CDR3 comprises 13 residues. V was trimmed by 5 bases and J by 5 bases, leaving 14 bases between them. Written as DNA, the CDR3 is TGCGCCAGCAGACCGTGGGGGGCCGACGAGCAGTACTTC. Its protein product is CASRPWGADEQYF. Combining the CDR3 with reference TRBV5-1 and TRBJ2-7 gives the whole variable domain KAGVTQTPRYLIKTRGQQVTLSCSPISGHRSVSWYQQTPGQGLQFLFEYFSETQRNKGNFPGRFSGRQFSNSRSEMNVSTLELGDSALYLCASRPWGADEQYFGPGTRLTVT.

The chain recombines TRBV5-4 with TRBJ2-2; 15 bases are a match to TRBD2. This CDR3 region has 16 residues. Germline assignment: CDR1 SGHNT and CDR2 YYREEE (reference sequence). With 4 bases clipped from V and 4 bases from J, the junction kept 2 bases outside the gene matches. Written as DNA, the CDR3 is TGTGCCAGCAGCCGGACTAGCGGGAGGGGCACCGGGGAGCTGTTTTTT. Residues: CASSRTSGRGTGELFF.

This chain connects TRBV27 to TRBJ2-1, with 11 bases fitting TRBD2. The CDR3 is made up of 15 amino acids. V lost 5 bases, J lost 7 bases, and 7 bases stayed unmatched. CDR1 and CDR2 (germline): MNHEY, SMNVEV (reference sequence). The CDR3 loop is CASSLSGRVGNEQFF. In nucleotides, the CDR3 is TGTGCCAGCAGTCTTAGCGGGAGGGTTGGAAATGAGCAGTTCTTC.

This sequence joins TRBV15 and TRBJ2-1; 8 bases are shared with TRBD2. Germline V gene data show CDR1 as LNHNV and CDR2 as YYDKDF (reference sequence). Losses at the gene ends were 0 bases for V and 9 bases for J; bases not matched to a gene: 7. The CDR3 spans 15 residues. The CDR3 bases are TGTGCCACCAGCAGAGAAGGTAGCGGGATATTTGAGCAGTTCTTC. The encoded protein is CATSREGSGIFEQFF.

The chain employs TRBV27 and TRBJ2-7; no definite D call. CDR1 is MNHEY and CDR2 is SMNVEV in the germline V gene (reference sequence). There are 14 residues in the CDR3. V lost 5 bases to trimming and J lost 7 bases, with 18 bases between them. CDR3 nucleotide sequence: TGTGCCAGCAGTACGTACCCCGGACCGCTGGAGCAGTACTTC. This codes for CASSTYPGPLEQYF.

The chain has TRBV9 and TRBJ2-7; 11 nucleotides align to TRBD2. The CDR3 extends over 17 amino acids. The germline V gene encodes CDR1 SGDLS and CDR2 YYNGEE. V shed 4 bases and J 6 bases; nucleotides not matched to a gene: 15. The CDR3 DNA sequence: TGTGCCAGCAGCCTGGATCCAACTAGCGGGAGAACCGGCGAGCAGTACTTC. Encoded protein: CASSLDPTSGRTGEQYF.

V usage is TRBV7-3 and J usage is TRBJ2-7; 9 bases are a match to TRBD2. The V gene end was trimmed by 5 bases and the J gene end by 2 bases; junction bases not matched to a gene: 7. Germline assignment: CDR1 SGHTA and CDR2 FQGTGA. The CDR3 is 15 residues long. The CDR3 spells CASSQGTSQTYEQYF. The CDR3 nucleotides read TGTGCCAGCAGCCAAGGGACTAGCCAAACCTACGAGCAGTACTTC.

The chain links TRBV14 to TRBJ2-7; 12 bases map to TRBD1. The CDR3 length is 14 residues. Germline V gene lookup returns CDR1 SGHDN and CDR2 FVKESK. With V trimmed by 3 bases and J by 7 bases, 4 bases remained unmatched. This CDR3 is CASSQGQGAYEQYF. The CDR3 nucleotides are TGTGCCAGCAGCCAGGGACAGGGGGCGTATGAGCAGTACTTC.

Worth noting for this clone: One end of the junction does not line up with germline, which may come from a read error. This chain connects TRBV7-9 to TRBJ2-3; 9 bases are shared with TRBD2. The CDR3 length is 15 residues. Germline V lookup: CDR1 SEHNR, CDR2 FQNEAQ (reference sequence). The CDR3 is CASSVAGVYTDTQYF. CDR3 DNA: TGTGCCAGCAGCGTAGCGGGGGTATACACAGATACGCAGTATTTT.

J is TRBJ2-7 and V is TRBV11-2; D is possibly TRBD1 (5 bases). CDR1 is SGHAT, CDR2 FQNNGV, per germline. The CDR3 totals 16 residues. The V end lost 0 bases, the J end lost 0 bases, and 12 bases lay between the germline ends. The CDR3 here is CASSLDRQLGSYEQYF. The CDR3, as DNA: TGTGCCAGCAGCTTAGATAGACAGCTTGGCTCCTACGAGCAGTACTTC. Based on the CDR3 plus reference TRBV11-2 and TRBJ2-7, the full variable domain is EAGVAQSPRYKIIEKRQSVAFWCNPISGHATLYWYQQILGQGPKLLIQFQNNGVVDDSQLPKDRFSAERLKGVDSTLKIQPAKLEDSAVYLCASSLDRQLGSYEQYFGPGTRLTVT.

The chain joins TRBV19 to TRBJ2-1, with D possibly being TRBD2 (6 bases). Germline V CDR1 and CDR2: LNHDA, SQIVND (reference sequence). Trimming cost V 7 bases and J 0 bases, with 13 bases left between them. The CDR3 loop spans 15 amino acids. The CDR3: CASTSEGSSYNEQFF. The DNA for the CDR3 is TGTGCCAGTACCTCGGAGGGTAGCTCCTACAATGAGCAGTTCTTC.

The V gene is TRBV7-2, the J gene TRBJ1-1; no definite D call. The germline V and J ends were trimmed by 5 bases and 7 bases, with 11 bases remaining between them. The CDR3 is 12 residues long. Germline V gene sequence: CDR1 SGHTA, CDR2 FQGNSA. The CDR3 region is CASSQSLGEAFF. DNA of the CDR3: TGTGCCAGCAGCCAGTCACTGGGTGAAGCTTTCTTT.

This rearrangement joins TRBV6-4 to TRBJ2-1; 10 bases are shared with TRBD2. V gave up 3 bases and J gave up 0 bases; unmatched junction bases: 5. The length of the CDR3 is 17 residues. Germline CDR1 MRHNA, CDR2 SNTAGT. CDR3 in amino acids: CASSDGSGGSSYNEQFF. DNA of the CDR3: TGTGCCAGCAGTGATGGTAGCGGGGGGAGCTCCTACAATGAGCAGTTCTTC.

The J gene is TRBJ1-2, the V gene TRBV28; D not resolved. The V gene lost 2 bases and the J gene lost 0 bases, with 4 bases spanning the gap. The CDR3 covers 13 residues. Per the germline V gene, CDR1 is MDHEN and CDR2 is SYDVKM. The CDR3 DNA follows: TGTGCCAGCAGTTTAAGTACTAACTATGGCTACACCTTC. Protein product: CASSLSTNYGYTF.

This clone appeared once. The chain has TRBV27 and TRBJ1-5; the D is unclear. V lost 5 bases, J lost 12 bases, and 14 bases lay in between. Germline-derived CDR1 and CDR2 are MNHEY and SMNVEV (reference sequence). This CDR3 is 12 amino acids long. CDR3 nucleotide sequence: TGTGCCAGCAGTATGCGGGAGGGTGACCAGCATTTT. This gives the protein CASSMREGDQHF.

This clone was recorded only once. The CDR3 nucleotides read TGTGCCAGCAGCTCACAGAGGACTGATGCGAACACCGGGGAGCTGTTTTTT. It is translated as CASSSQRTDANTGELFF. The rearrangement uses TRBV7-9 and TRBJ2-2; TRBD2 might be the D (5 bases). Trimming took off 4 bases at V and 0 bases at J, with 15 bases between the two ends. Germline CDR1 SEHNR, CDR2 FQNEAQ (reference sequence). The CDR3 sequence is 17 residues long.

The chain uses TRBV9 and TRBJ1-1; 7 bases line up with TRBD1. Germline loops: CDR1 SGDLS, CDR2 YYNGEE. Unmatched junction bases numbered 6, after V lost 3 bases and J lost 1 base. The CDR3 has 15 residues. The CDR3 sequence is CASSGKGARNTEAFF. The CDR3 bases are TGTGCCAGCAGCGGAAAGGGGGCGCGGAACACTGAAGCTTTCTTT.

The V call is TRBV5-6, the J call TRBJ1-4, with 10 bases fitting TRBD1. The V gene's germline CDR1 is SGHDT and CDR2 YYEEEE. CDR3 length: 14 residues. The junction had 4 bases not matched to a gene; V was cut back by 4 bases and J by 7 bases. CDR3 loop: CASSRRDRGEKLFF. CDR3 nucleotides: TGTGCCAGCAGCCGCCGGGACAGGGGTGAAAAACTGTTTTTT.

This clone has only a few counts. The chain recombines TRBV28 with TRBJ1-5; D unresolved. Trimming pared 7 bases from V and 4 bases from J, leaving 20 bases between. The CDR3 loop spans 16 amino acids. Germline CDR1 and CDR2: MDHEN and SYDVKM. CDR3 in DNA: TGTGCCAGCATCAGTGGAGGATTTACGGGGAATCAGCCCCAGCATTTT. It specifies CASISGGFTGNQPQHF.

The CDR3 nucleotides read TGTGCCAGCAGTGAAGCGCTTCTAGGGGACTATGGCTACACCTTC. Its protein is CASSEALLGDYGYTF. This sequence joins TRBV6-1 and TRBJ1-2, with a possible D match to TRBD1 (5 bases). This CDR3 has 15 amino acids. Germline V lookup: CDR1 MNHNS, CDR2 SASEGT. V gave up 0 bases and J gave up 3 bases, with 11 bases separating them.

The rearrangement uses TRBV7-2 and TRBJ2-2; no clear D. The CDR3 covers 14 residues. CDR1 and CDR2 from the germline V gene are SGHTA and FQGNSA. The ends were cut back, 7 bases at V and 7 bases at J, with 16 bases in the middle. CDR3 in amino acids: CASTYVTVDGELFF. In DNA, the CDR3 is TGTGCCAGCACCTACGTCACAGTTGACGGGGAGCTGTTTTTT.

The chain couples TRBV7-3 to TRBJ2-3, with D possibly TRBD2 on 5 matching bases. The CDR3 is 15 amino acids. Per the germline V gene, CDR1 is SGHTA and CDR2 is FQGTGA. Trimming stripped 1 base from V and 2 bases from J, with 10 bases between. CDR3 bases: TGTGCCAGCAGCTTAAGGCGGACTTTCACAGATACGCAGTATTTT. Protein: CASSLRRTFTDTQYF.

This clone was recorded only once. Other DNA sequences in this specimen translate into the identical CDR3. The CDR3 nucleotides read TGTGCCAGCAGCTTACGACAGGGGGCGTACGAGCAGTACTTC. Protein sequence: CASSLRQGAYEQYF. V and J are TRBV5-4 and TRBJ2-7; 10 bases line up with TRBD1. Germline values: CDR1 SGHNT, CDR2 YYREEE (reference sequence). Trimming took 2 bases from V and 4 from J; bases not matched to a gene: 3. The CDR3 totals 14 residues.